Each of the 2 T cell receptor beta chains below was sequenced from the same sample in a study of T cells in localized non-small cell lung cancer. The assay was immunoSEQ multiplex PCR, and TCRdb's table has in-frame clones only and misses some. The sample shows over 25,000 clones, 90% of them seen only once. Material: peripheral blood, obtained before any cancer treatment. These TCRs come from a woman aged 40-75 years with stage I lung adenocarcinoma.

This clone was observed a single time. The chain links TRBV11-1 to TRBJ2-1, with 8 bases identical to TRBD2. The germline V gene has CDR1 SGHAT and CDR2 FQDESV (reference sequence). Trimming took 0 bases from V and 7 from J; bases not matched to a gene: 17. This CDR3 is built from 19 residues. Here the CDR3 reads CASSLASGVRAGAFNEQFF. The CDR3 DNA follows: TGTGCCAGCAGCTTAGCGAGTGGGGTGAGAGCGGGAGCATTTAATGAGCAGTTCTTC.

This clone was found once. The chain combines TRBV5-1 with TRBJ1-1; the match to TRBD1 covers 10 bases. Germline V gene lookup returns CDR1 SGHRS and CDR2 YFSETQ. The CDR3 has 16 residues. Germline trimming cut 2 bases from V and 5 bases from J; bases unmatched to any gene: 9. The CDR3 loop reads CASSFRQGAQGTEAFF. The CDR3 DNA follows: TGCGCCAGCAGCTTTAGACAGGGGGCGCAGGGGACTGAAGCTTTCTTT. Together with reference TRBV5-1 and TRBJ1-1, the CDR3 gives the full variable domain: KAGVTQTPRYLIKTRGQQVTLSCSPISGHRSVSWYQQTPGQGLQFLFEYFSETQRNKGNFPGRFSGRQFSNSRSEMNVSTLELGDSALYLCASSFRQGAQGTEAFFGQGTRLTVV.